Reported below is one T cell receptor (beta chain). The CDR3 loop spans 16 amino acids. V shed 4 bases, J shed 4 bases, and the junction held 4 bases outside the gene matches. Germline CDR1 SNHLY, CDR2 FYNNEI. This sample was included in a study of CD8 T cells in Susac syndrome. Random hexamers were used to reverse transcribe the RNA input (0.5 to 1 ug). MiXCR, applied by TCRdb to the immunoSEQ multiplex PCR reads, yields one record per CDR3 protein. The data show fewer than 150,000 distinct CDR3 sequences, around nine tenths seen once. The source material was CD8+ T cells from PBMCs. J is TRBJ2-3 and V is TRBV2; 14 bases are a match to TRBD2. This clonotype was obtained from a human donor with multiple sclerosis. The CDR3 DNA reads as TGTGCCAGCAGTGTTGGGACTAGCGGGAGATCAGATACGCAGTATTTT. It encodes CASSVGTSGRSDTQYF.